This T cell receptor (beta chain) was profiled in a study of shared T cell receptors in the human thymus. Trimming shortened V by 5 bases and J by 5 bases, and 16 bases separated the two germline ends. This CDR3 is 14 amino acids long. Germline loops: CDR1 SGHRS, CDR2 YFSETQ. This clone was detected a few times. The repertoire was sequenced with immunoSEQ multiplex PCR; TCRdb's copy has only in-frame clones and lacks some. This table holds 700,000 or so clones, 70% to 90% found once. The sample was also linked to a second study, of human thymus T cells. That source reports: Resections from corrective heart surgery provided thymus tissue. The authors found apparently biased V and J gene usage in thymic and blood repertoires. Related work showed strongly overlapping thymic repertoires across unrelated individuals.

The gene calls are TRBV5-1 and TRBJ1-1, with a possible D match to TRBD1 (6 bases). The TCR comes from a girl less than two years old with a congenital heart defect. The sample was thymocytes. The CDR3 sequence: CASRKDKRGTEAFF. The CDR3 region has the DNA TGCGCCAGCAGGAAGGACAAAAGGGGGACTGAAGCTTTCTTT.